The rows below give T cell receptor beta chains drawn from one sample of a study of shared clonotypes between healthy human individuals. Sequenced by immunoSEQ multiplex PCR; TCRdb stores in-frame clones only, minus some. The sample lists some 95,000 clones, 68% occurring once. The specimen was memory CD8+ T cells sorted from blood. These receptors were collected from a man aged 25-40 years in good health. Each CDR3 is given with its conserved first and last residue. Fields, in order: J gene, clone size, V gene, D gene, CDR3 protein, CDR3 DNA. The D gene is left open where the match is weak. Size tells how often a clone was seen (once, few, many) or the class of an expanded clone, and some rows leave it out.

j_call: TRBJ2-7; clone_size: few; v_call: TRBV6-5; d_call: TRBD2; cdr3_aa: CASSYSRTSGSYEQYF; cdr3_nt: TGTGCCAGCAGTTACTCCCGGACTAGCGGGAGCTACGAGCAGTACTTC
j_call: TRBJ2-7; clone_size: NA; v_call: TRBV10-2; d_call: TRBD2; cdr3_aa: CASTTAGGNEQYF; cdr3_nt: TGCGCCAGCACTACGGCGGGGGGCAACGAGCAGTACTTC
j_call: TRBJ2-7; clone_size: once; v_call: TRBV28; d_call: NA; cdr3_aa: CASKAGVLYEQYF; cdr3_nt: TGTGCCAGCAAGGCAGGTGTCCTCTACGAGCAGTACTTC
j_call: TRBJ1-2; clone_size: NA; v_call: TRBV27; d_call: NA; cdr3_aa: CASSPAGVQSGYTF; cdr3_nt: TGTGCCAGCAGTCCTGCAGGTGTGCAGTCGGGCTACACCTTC
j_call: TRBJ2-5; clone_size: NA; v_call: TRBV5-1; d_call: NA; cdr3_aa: CASTGTAVIGETQYF; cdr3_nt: TGCGCCAGCACGGGGACTGCTGTGATTGGGGAGACCCAGTACTTC
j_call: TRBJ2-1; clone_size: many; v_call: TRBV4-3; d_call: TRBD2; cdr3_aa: CASSQGREARSGEQFF; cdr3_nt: TGCGCCAGCAGCCAAGGACGGGAGGCAAGGTCGGGTGAGCAGTTCTTC
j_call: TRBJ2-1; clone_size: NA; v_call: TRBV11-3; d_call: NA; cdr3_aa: CASSLTNPLTEQFF; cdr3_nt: TGTGCCAGCAGCTTGACGAATCCTCTCACCGAGCAGTTCTTC
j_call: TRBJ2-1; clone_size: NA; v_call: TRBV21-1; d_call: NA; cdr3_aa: CASSKGARSYNEQFF; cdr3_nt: TGTGCCAGCAGCAAGGGAGCCCGATCCTACAATGAGCAGTTCTTC
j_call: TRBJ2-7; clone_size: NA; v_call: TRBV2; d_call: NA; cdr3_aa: CASGGEQYF; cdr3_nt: TGTGCCAGCGGAGGTGAGCAGTACTTC
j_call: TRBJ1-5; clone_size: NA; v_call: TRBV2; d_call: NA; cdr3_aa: CASSEDGYSNQPQHF; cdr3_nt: TGTGCCAGCAGTGAAGACGGATATAGCAATCAGCCCCAGCATTTT
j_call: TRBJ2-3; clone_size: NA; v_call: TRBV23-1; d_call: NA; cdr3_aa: CASSRAESTDTQYF; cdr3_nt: TGCGCCAGCAGTCGGGCAGAGAGCACAGATACGCAGTATTTT
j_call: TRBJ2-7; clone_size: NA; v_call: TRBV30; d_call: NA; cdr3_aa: CAWSVGSSYEQYF; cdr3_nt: TGTGCCTGGAGTGTAGGTAGCTCCTACGAGCAGTACTTC
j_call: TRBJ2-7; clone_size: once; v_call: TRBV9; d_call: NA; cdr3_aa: CASSTGRDTYEQYF; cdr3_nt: TGTGCCAGCAGCACCGGACGGGATACCTACGAGCAGTACTTC
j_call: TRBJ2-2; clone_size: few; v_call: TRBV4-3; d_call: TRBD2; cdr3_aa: CASSQDGLAGGAGELFF; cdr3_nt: TGCGCCAGCAGCCAAGATGGTCTTGCGGGAGGAGCCGGGGAGCTGTTTTTT